The 32 T cell receptor beta chains reported below all come from one sample, sequenced in a study of cytomegalovirus exposure and HLA in healthy donors. In the PCR, 60 Vbeta and 13 Jbeta primers were used. The repertoire was sequenced with immunoSEQ multiplex PCR; TCRdb's copy has only in-frame clones and lacks some. This sample's table reports approximately 150,000 clones. The sample comprised PBMCs. The receptors shown here come from a woman between 18 and 29 years old in good health and CMV-seronegative.

The chain joins TRBV4-2 to TRBJ2-5, with TRBD1 matching 10 bases. CDR1 is LGHNA and CDR2 is YNFKEQ in the germline V gene. There are 15 residues in the CDR3. V was pared by 6 bases and J by 4 bases, with 8 bases of the junction left unmatched. CDR3 amino acids: CASSRPGQGIETQYF. The CDR3, as DNA: TGTGCCAGCAGTCGACCGGGACAGGGGATAGAGACCCAGTACTTC.

V and J are TRBV4-2 and TRBJ1-6; TRBD1 aligns across 10 bases. Trimming removed 0 bases from V and 9 bases from J; junction bases left unmatched: 5. The germline V gene has CDR1 LGHNA and CDR2 YNFKEQ. The CDR3 consists of 16 residues. The DNA for the CDR3 is TGTGCCAGCAGCCAAGATCCGGGACAGGGGAGTTCACCCCTCCACTTT. Translating gives CASSQDPGQGSSPLHF.

This chain connects TRBV5-4 to TRBJ2-3; 14 bases map to TRBD2. Losses at the gene ends were 4 bases for V and 3 bases for J; bases not matched to a gene: 13. The CDR3 runs to 19 residues. Per the germline V gene, CDR1 is SGHNT and CDR2 is YYREEE (reference sequence). Here the CDR3 DNA reads TGTGCCAGCAGCCCCCTCGGGACTAGCGGGAGACTTCGGACAGATACGCAGTATTTT. As protein: CASSPLGTSGRLRTDTQYF. The whole variable domain, remainder taken from reference TRBV5-4 and TRBJ2-3, is ETGVTQSPTHLIKTRGQQVTLRCSSQSGHNTVSWYQQALGQGPQFIFQYYREEENGRGNFPPRFSGLQFPNYSSELNVNALELDDSALYLCASSPLGTSGRLRTDTQYFGPGTRLTVL.

J is TRBJ2-7 and V is TRBV19, with D hard to call. V was shortened by 3 bases and J by 1 base, with 13 bases between the two germline ends. Germline-derived CDR1 and CDR2 are LNHDA and SQIVND (reference sequence). The CDR3 is made up of 15 amino acids. The CDR3 sequence is CASSMAGHSSYEQYF. The CDR3 DNA is TGTGCCAGTAGTATGGCAGGCCACTCATCCTACGAGCAGTACTTC.

The rearrangement joins TRBV11-2 to TRBJ2-5; weak D call: TRBD1 (5 bases). V lost 1 base, J lost 2 bases, and 8 bases lay in between. The CDR3 has 14 residues. CDR1 and CDR2 (germline): SGHAT, FQNNGV. The CDR3 DNA is TGTGCCAGCAGCTTAGGACAGACACAAGAGACCCAGTACTTC. This sequence encodes CASSLGQTQETQYF.

This chain links TRBV19 with TRBJ2-5, with 11 bases identical to TRBD2. This CDR3 contains 15 residues. V trimming: 5 bases; J trimming: 4 bases; junction bases outside the gene matches: 6. The germline V gene encodes CDR1 LNHDA and CDR2 SQIVND (reference sequence). CDR3 in amino acids: CASSGNGLAGETQYF. DNA of the CDR3: TGTGCCAGTAGTGGGAATGGACTAGCGGGAGAGACCCAGTACTTC.

The rearrangement uses TRBV5-8 and TRBJ2-7; 7 positions match TRBD1. This CDR3 contains 14 residues. Germline CDR1 is SGHTS and CDR2 is YDEGEE. Trimming took 2 bases from V and 6 from J; bases not matched to a gene: 8. The CDR3 sequence is CASSFTGEGSEQYF. CDR3 coding DNA: TGTGCCAGCAGCTTTACAGGGGAAGGGAGCGAGCAGTACTTC.

The chain has TRBV7-9 and TRBJ2-1; 10 bases align to TRBD1. This CDR3 region has 15 residues. Germline CDR1 SEHNR, CDR2 FQNEAQ (reference sequence). J gave up 8 bases and V 5 bases, and 9 bases lay outside the gene matches. CDR3 loop: CASSTGTGVEYEQFF. The CDR3 DNA sequence: TGTGCCAGCAGCACCGGGACAGGGGTGGAATATGAGCAGTTCTTC.

This sequence joins TRBV29-1 and TRBJ2-7, with D perhaps TRBD2 (5 bases). V lost 5 bases and J lost 6, with 11 bases in between. The CDR3 sequence is 11 residues long. Per the germline V gene, CDR1 is SQVTM and CDR2 is ANQGSEA. Written as DNA, the CDR3 is TGCAGCGTTCCCTCGGCGGGCGAGCAGTACTTC. As protein: CSVPSAGEQYF.

The chain links TRBV11-1 to TRBJ1-2; D gene unclear. The CDR3 is 13 residues long. Per the germline V gene, CDR1 is SGHAT and CDR2 is FQDESV (reference sequence). V lost 0 bases, J lost 5 bases, and 7 bases lay in between. This CDR3 is CASSLAEGYGYTF. The CDR3 nucleotides read TGTGCCAGCAGCTTAGCCGAGGGATATGGCTACACCTTC.

The CDR3 sequence: CAVGAGDTDTQYF. The DNA of the CDR3 is TGTGCCGTCGGAGCGGGCGACACAGATACGCAGTATTTT. The rearrangement uses TRBV6-5 and TRBJ2-3; the D gene is possibly TRBD2 (6 bases). Trimming took off 11 bases at V and 2 bases at J, with 14 bases between the two ends. Germline CDR1 and CDR2: MNHEY and SVGAGI. There are 13 residues in the CDR3.

The chain links TRBV6-1 to TRBJ1-2; D is unresolved. Trimming removed 5 bases from V and 6 bases from J, with 16 bases in between. CDR3 length: 14 amino acids. CDR1 is MNHNS and CDR2 is SASEGT in the germline V gene. In DNA form, the CDR3 reads TGTGCCAGCAGTTTTATCCCAGGAATCGATGGCTACACCTTC. Residues: CASSFIPGIDGYTF.

CDR3 sequence: CATLPSGSVDTQYF. CDR3 nucleotide sequence: TGTGCCACCTTACCTAGCGGGAGTGTTGATACGCAGTATTTT. The chain employs TRBV19 and TRBJ2-3; TRBD2 aligns across 10 bases. V was pared by 10 bases and J by 6 bases, with 10 bases of the junction left unmatched. In germline, CDR1 is LNHDA, CDR2 SQIVND (reference sequence). CDR3 length: 14 amino acids.

On this clone itself: Germline is not matched at one junction end, which may reflect a read error. This chain connects TRBV5-6 to TRBJ2-3, with 10 nucleotides matching TRBD2. This CDR3 is 16 amino acids long. Germline V gene sequence: CDR1 SGHDT, CDR2 YYEEEE. Here the CDR3 DNA reads TGTGCCAGCAGCCGGGAACTAGCGGGAAGCACAGGTACGCAGTATTTT. This gives the protein CASSRELAGSTGTQYF.

The J gene is TRBJ2-7, the V gene TRBV7-9; D possibly corresponds to TRBD2 (5 bases). Looked up from germline, CDR1 is SEHNR and CDR2 is FQNEAQ (reference sequence). This CDR3 is 12 amino acids long. Trimming left V 6 bases short and J 7 bases short, with 13 bases between. Written as DNA, the CDR3 is TGTGCCAGCAGTCCCGGGATGCGGGAGCAGTACGTC. Its protein product is CASSPGMREQYV.

The chain carries TRBV19 and TRBJ2-1; tentatively, D is TRBD2 (5 bases). V lost 3 bases and J lost 7, with 16 bases in between. This CDR3 is built from 15 residues. Germline assignment: CDR1 LNHDA and CDR2 SQIVND (reference sequence). CDR3 loop: CASSIMAARGNEQFF. For the CDR3, the DNA is TGTGCCAGTAGTATCATGGCGGCACGAGGGAATGAGCAGTTCTTC.

This rearrangement joins TRBV7-2 to TRBJ2-7; 9 positions match TRBD2. The CDR3 covers 15 residues. J gave up 2 bases and V 4 bases, and 6 bases lay outside the gene matches. The germline CDR1 and CDR2 sequences are SGHTA and FQGNSA. The CDR3 loop reads CASSSGLAWTYEQYF. CDR3 nucleotides: TGTGCCAGCAGCTCGGGACTAGCCTGGACCTACGAGCAGTACTTC.

V usage is TRBV5-4 and J usage is TRBJ2-7; D gene uncertain. V was cut by 2 bases and J by 0 bases, with 6 bases left in between. The germline CDR1 and CDR2 sequences are SGHNT and YYREEE (reference sequence). This CDR3 region has 13 residues. In DNA, the CDR3 is TGTGCCAGCAGCTTACCGAGCTCCTACGAGCAGTACTTC. This gives the protein CASSLPSSYEQYF.

The chain couples TRBV6-5 to TRBJ2-7; a weak D match, TRBD2 (6 bases). Trimming took 5 bases from V and 6 from J, leaving 17 bases between them. Germline lookup yields CDR1 MNHEY and CDR2 SVGAGI. The CDR3 spans 14 residues. CDR3 in DNA: TGTGCCAGCAGTCCCACTAGCCGACGGGGCGAGCAGTACTTC. Translation gives CASSPTSRRGEQYF.

The V gene is TRBV9, the J gene TRBJ1-2; no clear D gene. The CDR3 totals 12 residues. V lost 0 bases and J 8 bases, leaving 8 bases between the germline ends. Per germline, CDR1 SGDLS and CDR2 YYNGEE. The CDR3 is CASSVVGGGYTF. The CDR3 bases are TGTGCCAGCAGCGTAGTCGGCGGCGGCTACACCTTC.

The chain carries TRBV19 and TRBJ1-5; D gene ambiguous. The CDR3 is made up of 13 amino acids. CDR1 LNHDA and CDR2 SQIVND come from the germline V gene (reference sequence). V gave up 6 bases and J gave up 2 bases, with 8 bases separating them. CDR3 region: CASSWQGNQPQHF. The DNA of the CDR3 is TGTGCCAGTAGCTGGCAGGGCAATCAGCCCCAGCATTTT.

The CDR3 loop reads CASSFSRGPMNTEAFF. The CDR3, as DNA: TGTGCCAGCAGCTTCAGCAGGGGCCCCATGAACACTGAAGCTTTCTTT. The V and J genes are TRBV7-8 and TRBJ1-1, with D perhaps TRBD1 (6 bases). V was clipped by 3 bases and J by 0 bases, with 14 bases between them. Germline V gene sequence: CDR1 SGHVS, CDR2 FQNEAQ. This CDR3 contains 16 residues. Using reference TRBV7-8 and TRBJ1-1 for the parts outside the CDR3, the full variable domain is GAGVSQSPRYKVAKRGQDVALRCDPISGHVSLFWYQQALGQGPEFLTYFQNEAQLDKSGLPSDRFFAERPEGSVSTLKIQRTQQEDSAVYLCASSFSRGPMNTEAFFGQGTRLTVV.

This chain links TRBV18 with TRBJ1-1; unclear D gene. Germline V lookup: CDR1 KGHSH, CDR2 LQKENI. V shed 3 bases and J shed 1 base, with 12 bases lying between them. The CDR3 totals 15 residues. CDR3 amino acids: CASSPPGRGNTEAFF. In DNA form, the CDR3 reads TGTGCCAGCTCACCTCCCGGACGGGGGAACACTGAAGCTTTCTTT.

This chain connects TRBV16 to TRBJ1-5; 7 nucleotides match TRBD1. Germline-derived CDR1 and CDR2 are KGHSY and FQNENV. With V trimmed by 6 bases and J by 5 bases, 7 bases remained unmatched. This CDR3 region has 14 residues. CDR3 bases: TGTGCCAGCAGTCGCAGGGGGAACGATCAGCCCCAGCATTTT. This codes for CASSRRGNDQPQHF.

The chain carries TRBV7-6 and TRBJ2-1, with TRBD2 as a possible D gene (6 bases). There are 15 residues in the CDR3. V dropped 5 bases and J dropped 0 bases, with 11 bases sitting between them. Germline CDR1 is SGHVS and CDR2 is FNYEAQ. CDR3 protein: CASSHSGSSYNEQFF. CDR3 DNA sequence: TGTGCCAGCAGCCATAGCGGTAGCTCCTACAATGAGCAGTTCTTC. Full variable domain (missing parts from reference TRBV7-6 and TRBJ2-1): GAGVSQSPRYKVTKRGQDVALRCDPISGHVSLYWYRQALGQGPEFLTYFNYEAQQDKSGLPNDRFSAERPEGSISTLTIQRTEQRDSAMYRCASSHSGSSYNEQFFGPGTRLTVL.

The V gene is TRBV27, the J gene TRBJ1-5; D is perhaps TRBD1 (6 bases). The length of the CDR3 is 15 residues. Trimming took off 5 bases at V and 1 base at J, with 12 bases between the two ends. Germline V CDR1 and CDR2: MNHEY, SMNVEV (reference sequence). CDR3 amino acids: CASSPGTSSNQPQHF. The CDR3 bases are TGTGCCAGCAGTCCCGGGACATCCAGCAATCAGCCCCAGCATTTT.

The chain has TRBV28 and TRBJ2-2, with 7 bases fitting TRBD2. This CDR3 has 16 residues. V lost 6 bases to trimming and J lost 4 bases; unmatched junction nucleotides: 11. Germline CDR1 MDHEN, CDR2 SYDVKM. For the CDR3, the DNA is TGTGCCAGCAGATTGGGCGGGGGAGGACCCACCGGGGAGCTGTTTTTT. Encoded protein: CASRLGGGGPTGELFF.

The chain uses TRBV18 and TRBJ1-1; a weak D match, TRBD1 (5 bases). The V gene's germline CDR1 is KGHSH and CDR2 LQKENI. CDR3 size: 12 residues. Trimming stripped 5 bases from V and 1 base from J, with 5 bases between. The CDR3 region has the DNA TGTGCCAGCTCAACAGGGAACACTGAAGCTTTCTTT. Its translation: CASSTGNTEAFF.

The CDR3 sequence is CASSVARLAGGGTDTQYF. Written as DNA, the CDR3 is TGTGCCAGCAGCGTAGCAAGGCTAGCGGGAGGAGGCACAGATACGCAGTATTTT. This chain uses TRBV9 with TRBJ2-3; 11 bases fit TRBD2. V lost 0 bases to trimming and J lost 1 base; unmatched junction nucleotides: 7. There are 18 residues in the CDR3. Germline CDR1 and CDR2: SGDLS and YYNGEE.

This chain connects TRBV5-6 to TRBJ2-1; 9 bases agree with TRBD2. Germline V gene data show CDR1 as SGHDT and CDR2 as YYEEEE. CDR3 size: 15 residues. Germline trimming cut 2 bases from V and 7 bases from J; bases unmatched to any gene: 7. CDR3 DNA: TGTGCCAGCAGCTTTAACAGCGGGAGGTTGAATGAGCAGTTCTTC. This translates into CASSFNSGRLNEQFF.

The chain employs TRBV5-1 and TRBJ2-2; possibly TRBD2 for D (6 bases). The ends were cut back, 6 bases at V and 5 bases at J, with 14 bases in the middle. CDR1 is SGHRS and CDR2 is YFSETQ in the germline V gene. The CDR3 has 14 amino acids. DNA for the CDR3: TGCGCCAGCACCCAGTTAGCGGAGACCGGGGAGCTGTTTTTT. Translated, it gives CASTQLAETGELFF.

This chain joins TRBV18 and TRBJ1-5; 7 nucleotides align to TRBD1. The CDR3 extends over 15 amino acids. Germline assignment: CDR1 KGHSH and CDR2 LQKENI. J was trimmed by 2 bases and V by 5 bases; bases with no gene match: 6. The CDR3 protein is CASSTGQSGNQPQHF. The CDR3, as DNA: TGTGCCAGCTCAACGGGACAGTCAGGCAATCAGCCCCAGCATTTT.